This T cell receptor (beta chain) stems from a study of blood T cell repertoires in COVID-19. Study information: Acute-phase and convalescent COVID-19 samples originated in the United States, Italy and Spain.

This CDR3 is 12 amino acids long. Germline loops: CDR1 KGHSH, CDR2 LQKENI. V lost 6 bases, J lost 7 bases, and 10 bases lay in between. Per the authors' pipeline: Reference gene primers were amplified, and this amplification served to estimate nucleated cell counts. Profiled with immunoSEQ multiplex PCR; TCRdb holds only in-frame clones, not every one. The DNA gave D and trimming, while V, J and clone size come from that table. The sample holds tens of thousands of clones; 88% are singletons and the top ten take under 6.5%. V usage is TRBV18 and J usage is TRBJ2-4; tentative D call: TRBD1 (6 bases). Sequencing was done on a sample of peripheral blood. The receptor was derived from a human donor in a cohort sampled during active COVID-19. The CDR3, as DNA: TGTGCCAGCTCCGACCAGGGGAACATTCAGTACTTC. It codes for CASSDQGNIQYF.